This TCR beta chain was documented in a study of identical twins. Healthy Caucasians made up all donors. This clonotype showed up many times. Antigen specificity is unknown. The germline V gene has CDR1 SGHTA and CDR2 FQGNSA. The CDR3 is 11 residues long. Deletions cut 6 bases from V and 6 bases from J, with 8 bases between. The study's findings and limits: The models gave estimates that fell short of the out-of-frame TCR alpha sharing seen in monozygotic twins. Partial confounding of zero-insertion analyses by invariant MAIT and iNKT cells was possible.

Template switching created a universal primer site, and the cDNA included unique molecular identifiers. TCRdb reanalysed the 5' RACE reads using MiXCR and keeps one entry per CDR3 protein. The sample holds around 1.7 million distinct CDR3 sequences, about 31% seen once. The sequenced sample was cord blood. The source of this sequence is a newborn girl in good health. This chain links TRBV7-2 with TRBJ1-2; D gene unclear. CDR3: CASSRTDGYTF. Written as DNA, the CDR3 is TGTGCCAGCAGTCGGACGGATGGCTACACCTTC. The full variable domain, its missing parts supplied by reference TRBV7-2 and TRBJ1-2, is GAGVSQSPSNKVTEKGKDVELRCDPISGHTALYWYRQSLGQGLEFLIYFQGNSAPDKSGLPSDRFSAERTGGSVSTLTIQRTQQEDSAVYLCASSRTDGYTFGSGTRLTVV.